The 27 T cell receptor beta chains listed next were all sequenced from one sample in a study of blood T cell repertoires in COVID-19. Assay used: immunoSEQ multiplex PCR; TCRdb lists only in-frame clones, some missing. The data hold roughly 330,000 clones, with over 75% observed a single time. The specimen sequenced was PBMCs or T cells enriched from blood (not recorded which). All receptors derive from a woman in her thirties who had recovered from COVID-19.

The chain carries TRBV7-9 and TRBJ2-7; a weak D match, TRBD1 (7 bases). This CDR3 region has 14 residues. The ends were cut back, 4 bases at V and 2 bases at J, with 12 bases in the middle. Germline CDR1 SEHNR, CDR2 FQNEAQ (reference sequence). The CDR3: CASSSTGTPYEQYF. In nucleotides, the CDR3 is TGTGCCAGCAGCTCGACAGGGACTCCCTACGAGCAGTACTTC.

This clone was recorded only once. This sequence joins TRBV3-1 (or the pseudogene TRBV3-2) and TRBJ1-6, with D possibly being TRBD1 (5 bases). The germline V and J ends were trimmed by 4 bases and 13 bases, with 17 bases remaining between them. CDR1 is LGHDT, CDR2 YNNKEL, per germline (reference sequence). CDR3 size: 14 residues. This chain's CDR3 is CASSPVPGRAPLHF. The DNA of the CDR3 is TGTGCCAGCAGCCCCGTCCCGGGCAGGGCGCCCCTCCACTTT.

J is TRBJ2-5 and V is TRBV24-1, with TRBD1 as a possible D gene (7 bases). Trimming left V 5 bases short and J 4 bases short, with 19 bases between. The germline V gene encodes CDR1 KGHDR and CDR2 SFDVKD. The CDR3 is made up of 16 amino acids. In DNA, the CDR3 is TGTGCCACCAGTGCCCTCGAGGCAGGGGGAGGAGAGACCCAGTACTTC. Translated: CATSALEAGGGETQYF.

Here the CDR3 DNA reads TGTGCCAGCAGCCCCGAGATAGCGGGGCTTAGGACGCAGTATTTT. Translation: CASSPEIAGLRTQYF. The chain links TRBV6-5 to TRBJ2-3; TRBD2 aligns across 8 bases. The junction had 14 bases not matched to a gene; V was cut back by 6 bases and J by 9 bases. Germline-derived CDR1 and CDR2 are MNHEY and SVGAGI. This CDR3 has 15 amino acids.

The CDR3 DNA follows: TGTGCCAGCAGCTTAGTGGGAGGGAATGGCAATCAGCCCCAGCATTTT. As protein: CASSLVGGNGNQPQHF. V usage is TRBV7-2 and J usage is TRBJ1-5, with D unclear. CDR3 length: 16 residues. Per the germline V gene, CDR1 is SGHTA and CDR2 is FQGNSA. Trimming pared 1 base from V and 2 bases from J, leaving 12 bases between.

This rearrangement joins TRBV5-6 to TRBJ2-4; D is ambiguous. The CDR3 extends over 14 amino acids. V lost 6 bases, J lost 6 bases, and 16 bases lay in between. From germline, CDR1 is SGHDT and CDR2 YYEEEE. The CDR3 bases are TGTGCCAGCATCTCTGTAAGAGGCCCAAACATTCAGTACTTC. Its translation is CASISVRGPNIQYF.

The gene calls are TRBV7-2 and TRBJ2-7, with D possibly matching TRBD1 (6 bases). Germline V gene data show CDR1 as SGHTA and CDR2 as FQGNSA. V gave up 5 bases and J gave up 3 bases, with 23 bases separating them. CDR3 length: 17 amino acids. CDR3 in amino acids: CASSRHTRGSGVYEQYF. The CDR3 DNA reads as TGTGCCAGCAGCCGCCACACGAGGGGGTCCGGGGTCTACGAGCAGTACTTC.

The chain employs TRBV18 and TRBJ2-4; 12 bases agree with TRBD2. This CDR3 is 18 amino acids long. Per the germline V gene, CDR1 is KGHSH and CDR2 is LQKENI. V dropped 6 bases and J dropped 6; count of bases not matched to a gene: 15. CDR3: CASSQRPPASGGANIQYF. The CDR3 nucleotides read TGTGCCAGCTCCCAAAGGCCCCCGGCTAGCGGGGGGGCAAACATTCAGTACTTC.

The V call is TRBV6-4, the J call TRBJ2-7; D unclear. Germline CDR1 MRHNA, CDR2 SNTAGT. This CDR3 has 16 residues. The V gene lost 2 bases and the J gene lost 1 base, with 15 bases spanning the gap. CDR3 sequence: CASSDVGGIASYEQYF. The CDR3, as DNA: TGTGCCAGCAGTGACGTAGGCGGCATCGCGTCCTACGAGCAGTACTTC.

This clone was seen a handful of times. The chain joins TRBV5-6 to TRBJ1-1; 8 bases are a match to TRBD1. CDR1 and CDR2 (germline): SGHDT, YYEEEE. Trimming removed 4 bases from V and 4 bases from J; junction bases left unmatched: 6. This CDR3 is 14 amino acids long. CDR3 sequence (DNA): TGTGCCAGCAGCCCCGGACAGGGTCCCACTGAAGCTTTCTTT. Translating gives CASSPGQGPTEAFF.

The chain links TRBV21-1 to TRBJ1-1. TRBV21-1 is assigned pseudogene status. The CDR3 consists of 14 residues. The CDR3: CASSKRRGGTEAFF. The CDR3, as DNA: TGTGCCAGCAGCAAACGGAGGGGAGGCACTGAAGCTTTCTTT.

The chain combines TRBV5-6 with TRBJ2-1; 9 positions match TRBD1. Germline assignment: CDR1 SGHDT and CDR2 YYEEEE. This CDR3 has 14 amino acids. V lost 7 bases to trimming and J lost 4 bases; unmatched junction nucleotides: 6. The CDR3 DNA is TGTGCCAGCGGCCCGGACAGGGGTTACAATGAGCAGTTCTTC. Protein: CASGPDRGYNEQFF.

This chain connects TRBV20-1 to TRBJ1-5; possible D gene TRBD1, 5 bases. This CDR3 contains 13 residues. From germline, CDR1 is DFQATT and CDR2 SNEGSKA (reference sequence). The V end was cut by 3 bases, the J end by 3 bases, with 9 bases between. CDR3 residues: CSASWGDNQPQHF. CDR3 nucleotide sequence: TGCAGTGCTAGTTGGGGGGACAATCAGCCCCAGCATTTT.

Comment on this clone: The junction departs from germline at one end; a sequencing error may be responsible. V is TRBV10-3 and J is TRBJ2-7, with 10 nucleotides matching TRBD1. In germline, CDR1 is ENHRY, CDR2 SYGVKD. CDR3 length: 12 residues. The CDR3 loop reads CAIRDRGPEQYF. The CDR3, as DNA: TGTGCCATCCGTGACAGGGGGCCCGAGCAGTACTTC.

The chain combines TRBV28 with TRBJ2-2; 8 bases are a match to TRBD1. V lost 2 bases and J lost 8; bases outside the gene matches: 10. The CDR3 covers 16 residues. The germline V gene has CDR1 MDHEN and CDR2 SYDVKM. The CDR3 region has the DNA TGTGCCAGCAGTTTAGTCGGCAGGGGGCGGCGGGGGGAGCTGTTTTTT. Residues: CASSLVGRGRRGELFF.

This clone was recorded only once. The rearrangement links TRBV7-6 to TRBJ1-1, with a possible D match to TRBD1 (5 bases). The CDR3 is made up of 12 amino acids. The germline gives CDR1 SGHVS, CDR2 FNYEAQ. The germline V and J ends were trimmed by 5 bases and 11 bases, with 15 bases remaining between them. The DNA for the CDR3 is TGTGCCAGCAGCCTCGGGATGGGGGGGGCTTTCTTT. It specifies CASSLGMGGAFF.

The chain couples TRBV5-1 to TRBJ1-6; 10 nucleotides agree with TRBD1. Germline V gene data show CDR1 as SGHRS and CDR2 as YFSETQ. With V trimmed by 8 bases and J by 7 bases, 6 bases remained unmatched. The CDR3 has 14 residues. CDR3 nucleotides: TGCGCCAGTGCGAGGACAGGGGGAAATTCACCCCTCCACTTT. Its translation is CASARTGGNSPLHF.

The chain couples TRBV29-1 to TRBJ2-7, with TRBD2 as a possible D gene (5 bases). Germline lookup yields CDR1 SQVTM and CDR2 ANQGSEA. V was clipped by 3 bases and J by 6 bases, with 12 bases between them. CDR3 length equals 12 residues. The CDR3 bases are TGCAGCGTTGACCTGGGCGGGCTCGAGCAGTACTTC. Translating it yields CSVDLGGLEQYF.

The V and J genes are TRBV5-1 and TRBJ1-3; D is unclear. V was clipped by 1 base and J by 2 bases, with 13 bases between them. Germline V gene data show CDR1 as SGHRS and CDR2 as YFSETQ. The CDR3 sequence is 16 residues long. CDR3 DNA sequence: TGCGCCAGCAGCTTGTGGGAGGTCAGGACTGGAAACACCATATATTTT. Protein: CASSLWEVRTGNTIYF.

This clone occurred once. The rearrangement joins TRBV6-5 to TRBJ1-6, with 7 positions matching TRBD1. With 4 bases clipped from V and 9 bases from J, the junction kept 6 bases outside the gene matches. The V gene's germline CDR1 is MNHEY and CDR2 SVGAGI. The length of the CDR3 is 14 residues. The CDR3 loop reads CASSSGTVGSPLHF. In DNA, the CDR3 is TGTGCCAGCAGTTCCGGGACAGTTGGTTCACCCCTCCACTTT.

The chain joins TRBV7-3 to TRBJ1-1; D remains unclear. Germline values: CDR1 SGHTA, CDR2 FQGTGA. The V end lost 5 bases, the J end lost 3 bases, and 10 bases lay between the germline ends. The CDR3 loop spans 13 amino acids. The CDR3 reads CASSHVGYTEAFF. CDR3 in DNA: TGTGCCAGCAGCCACGTCGGGTACACTGAAGCTTTCTTT. Drawing the rest from reference TRBV7-3 and TRBJ1-1, the complete variable domain is GAGVSQTPSNKVTEKGKYVELRCDPISGHTALYWYRQSLGQGPEFLIYFQGTGAADDSGLPNDRFFAVRPEGSVSTLKIQRTERGDSAVYLCASSHVGYTEAFFGQGTRLTVV.

The chain employs TRBV4-1 and TRBJ2-3; D is perhaps TRBD2 (6 bases). Trimming stripped 0 bases from V and 6 bases from J, with 16 bases between. This CDR3 is 16 amino acids long. Germline-derived CDR1 and CDR2 are MGHRA and YSYEKL. CDR3 sequence: CASSQEGFRREDTQYF. CDR3 in DNA: TGCGCCAGCAGCCAAGAAGGTTTTAGACGGGAGGATACGCAGTATTTT.

J is TRBJ1-3 and V is TRBV3-1 (or the pseudogene TRBV3-2); D may be TRBD1 (6 bases). V shed 6 bases and J shed 0 bases, with 18 bases lying between them. Germline-derived CDR1 and CDR2 are LGHDT and YNNKEL (reference sequence). The CDR3 contains 17 residues. CDR3 bases: TGTGCCAGCAGTGGGGGGGCAGGGGCCTACTCTGGAAACACCATATATTTT. Translation gives CASSGGAGAYSGNTIYF.

The chain recombines TRBV27 with TRBJ1-2; 8 nucleotides match TRBD1. Germline trimming cut 4 bases from V and 4 bases from J; bases unmatched to any gene: 8. The CDR3 runs to 15 residues. Germline lookup yields CDR1 MNHEY and CDR2 SMNVEV (reference sequence). CDR3 nucleotides: TGTGCCAGCAGTTCTTACAGGGGGGGAGTCTATGGCTACACCTTC. It specifies CASSSYRGGVYGYTF.

The genes are TRBV5-1 and TRBJ2-7; possible D gene TRBD1, 6 bases. With 1 base removed from V and 6 bases from J, the gap between germline ends came to 8 bases. Germline CDR1 SGHRS, CDR2 YFSETQ. CDR3 size: 12 residues. The CDR3 sequence: CASSLPGAEQYF. The CDR3 region has the DNA TGCGCCAGCAGCTTGCCAGGGGCCGAGCAGTACTTC.

V and J are TRBV5-4 and TRBJ1-4, with TRBD1 matching 8 bases. The CDR3 is 15 residues long. V shed 4 bases, J shed 8 bases, and the junction held 10 bases outside the gene matches. Germline CDR1 reads SGHNT; CDR2 reads YYREEE (reference sequence). The CDR3 bases are TGTGCCAGCAGCCGGGCAGGGGGCGGTCGAGAAAAACTGTTTTTT. It is translated as CASSRAGGGREKLFF.

The chain is built from TRBV7-6 and TRBJ2-5, with TRBD1 as a possible D gene (6 bases). With 4 bases removed from V and 0 bases from J, the gap between germline ends came to 12 bases. The CDR3 loop spans 15 amino acids. CDR1 SGHVS and CDR2 FNYEAQ come from the germline V gene. The CDR3 region is CASSSGHSYQETQYF. CDR3 sequence (DNA): TGTGCCAGCAGCTCGGGACACTCGTACCAAGAGACCCAGTACTTC.